The next 10 T cell receptor beta chains were all read from a single sample in a study of shared clonotypes between healthy human individuals. Clones were sequenced by immunoSEQ multiplex PCR, and TCRdb holds only the in-frame ones, with some missing. The sample includes around 530,000 clones, roughly 79% seen only once; the top ten take 12%. Sequencing was done on a sample of PBMCs. The receptors were sampled from a middle-aged woman in good health. Some clones in this sample may be carry-over from other donors' samples.

The chain recombines TRBV5-1 with TRBJ1-4; D not resolved. CDR3 length equals 15 residues. Germline assignment: CDR1 SGHRS and CDR2 YFSETQ. V was shortened by 0 bases and J by 4 bases, with 10 bases between the two germline ends. CDR3 bases: TGCGCCAGCAGCTTGGGTGCCCTGAGTAATGAAAAACTGTTTTTT. Its protein product is CASSLGALSNEKLFF.

V gene TRBV12-5 combines with J gene TRBJ2-3, with D maybe TRBD1 (6 bases). CDR3 length: 15 residues. Germline lookup yields CDR1 LGHNT and CDR2 FRNRAP. V lost 6 bases, J lost 2 bases, and 15 bases lay in between. The CDR3 region is CASGIRQAYTDTQYF. The DNA for the CDR3 is TGTGCTAGTGGAATTAGACAGGCATACACAGATACGCAGTATTTT.

At least ten counts were recorded for this clone. The same CDR3 is also encoded by other DNA sequences in this sample. The V gene is TRBV30, the J gene TRBJ2-1, with 13 bases aligning to TRBD2. This CDR3 is 15 amino acids long. Germline-derived CDR1 and CDR2 are GTSNPN and SVGIG (reference sequence). V lost 3 bases to trimming and J lost 9 bases; unmatched junction nucleotides: 8. Written as DNA, the CDR3 is TGTGCCTGGAGCGGACTAGCGGGAGTGGATAGTGAGCAGTTCTTC. This codes for CAWSGLAGVDSEQFF.

The chain recombines TRBV5-1 with TRBJ2-1; 10 positions match TRBD1. The germline gives CDR1 SGHRS, CDR2 YFSETQ. The V and J ends lost 3 bases and 6 bases, in that order; junction bases with no gene match: 3. The CDR3 loop spans 14 amino acids. DNA of the CDR3: TGCGCCAGCAGCTGGGGGGACAGGGGCAATGAGCAGTTCTTC. Its translation: CASSWGDRGNEQFF.

In the case of this clone: Given a far larger clone just one base away, this is likely a sequencing read error. The rearrangement uses TRBV5-4 and TRBJ2-3; unclear D gene. Per germline, CDR1 SGHNT and CDR2 YYREEE (reference sequence). The CDR3 is 11 residues long. Trimming stripped 1 base from V and 3 bases from J, with 0 bases between. The CDR3 DNA is TGTGCCAGCAGCTTGACAGATACGCAGTATTTT. Protein: CASSLTDTQYF.

This clone has more than one count but fewer than ten. Sequence at one end of the junction differs from germline and may be a read error. This sample also contains other DNA sequences that code for the same CDR3. This chain connects TRBV29-1 to TRBJ1-1, with no clear D. The CDR3 loop spans 14 amino acids. Germline CDR1 is SQVTM and CDR2 is ANQGSEA. CDR3 coding DNA: TGCAGCGTTGTCCTAACTCGGGGTGGGATTGAAGCCTTCTTT. It codes for CSVVLTRGGIEAFF.

This clone was seen a handful of times. The J gene is TRBJ2-7, the V gene TRBV28, with no clear D. V was cut by 3 bases and J by 9 bases, with 9 bases left in between. CDR1 is MDHEN and CDR2 is SYDVKM in the germline V gene. This CDR3 spans 11 amino acids. CDR3 region: CASSLKVLQYF. The CDR3 DNA reads as TGTGCCAGCAGTTTGAAGGTTCTGCAGTACTTC.

The rearrangement links TRBV10-1 to TRBJ2-1; D not resolved. V shed 5 bases and J shed 8 bases, with 13 bases lying between them. There are 13 residues in the CDR3. Looked up from germline, CDR1 is WNHNN and CDR2 is SYGVQD (reference sequence). CDR3 DNA: TGCGCCAGCAGTCGGGCGCCCTTGGATGAGCAGTTCTTC. The encoded protein is CASSRAPLDEQFF.

The V and J genes are TRBV6-4 and TRBJ2-5, with 13 bases fitting TRBD2. The CDR3 has 15 amino acids. Germline lookup yields CDR1 MRHNA and CDR2 SNTAGT. J was trimmed by 4 bases and V by 4 bases; bases with no gene match: 3. The CDR3 DNA is TGTGCCAGCAGTGCGACTAGCGGGAGGTTAGAGACCCAGTACTTC. It yields the protein CASSATSGRLETQYF.

The rearrangement joins TRBV19 to TRBJ1-2; 7 bases are a match to TRBD1. CDR3 length: 14 amino acids. Trimming at V came to 7 bases and at J to 4 bases, leaving 9 bases not matched to a gene. CDR1 LNHDA and CDR2 SQIVND come from the germline V gene (reference sequence). The CDR3 DNA reads TGTGCCAGTACCTCAGGGGGGGAAGGCTATGGCTACACCTTC. This codes for CASTSGGEGYGYTF.